The table lists the clone carrying this T cell receptor (beta chain) with a count of one. This CDR3 comprises 14 residues. The V segment lost 7 bases and the J segment 6 bases; nucleotides outside the gene matches: 8. The V gene's germline CDR1 is SNHLY and CDR2 FYNNEI. TCRdb's table, derived via immunoSEQ multiplex PCR, lists solely in-frame clones and lacks some. The repertoire includes under 60,000 clones, around 91% of them detected once, and 0.3% to 0.45% sits in the top ten. The data derive from a study of T cell changes during pregnancy in multiple sclerosis. The material was CD4+ T cells from peripheral blood mononuclear cells, obtained in the second trimester of pregnancy. The source of this sequence is a female donor in good health, enrolled as a control in a pregnancy study. This chain joins TRBV2 and TRBJ2-2; 7 nucleotides match TRBD2. CDR3 DNA: TGTGCCAGCACCCGACGGGGGGTACCCGGGGAGCTGTTTTTT. Protein sequence: CASTRRGVPGELFF.